The clone carrying this TCR beta chain appeared a few times. Its antigen remains unidentified. This sample is drawn from a study of identical twins. Regarding the study as a whole: In cord blood, abundant beta clonotypes had fewer insertions; memory showed no trend.

This CDR3 spans 15 amino acids. V was trimmed by 0 bases and J by 10 bases, leaving 13 bases between them. In germline, CDR1 is MNHEY, CDR2 SVGAGI. TCRdb used MiXCR to reprocess the 5' RACE reads, holding one entry per CDR3 protein. The data show roughly 720,000 distinct CDR3 sequences, roughly 18% seen once. Every donor was a healthy Caucasian. This sample also belongs to another study, concerning T cells expressing NK-cell markers. That work adds: In the group of eight sequenced donors, seven were HCMV-seropositive and one was seronegative.

The genes are TRBV6-5 and TRBJ1-6; tentative D call: TRBD1 (6 bases). Material for sequencing was PBMCs. This clonotype originated in a woman under 30 in good health. CDR3 protein: CASSYSLQGDSPLHF. The CDR3 bases are TGTGCCAGCAGTTACTCGTTACAGGGTGACTCACCCCTCCACTTT.